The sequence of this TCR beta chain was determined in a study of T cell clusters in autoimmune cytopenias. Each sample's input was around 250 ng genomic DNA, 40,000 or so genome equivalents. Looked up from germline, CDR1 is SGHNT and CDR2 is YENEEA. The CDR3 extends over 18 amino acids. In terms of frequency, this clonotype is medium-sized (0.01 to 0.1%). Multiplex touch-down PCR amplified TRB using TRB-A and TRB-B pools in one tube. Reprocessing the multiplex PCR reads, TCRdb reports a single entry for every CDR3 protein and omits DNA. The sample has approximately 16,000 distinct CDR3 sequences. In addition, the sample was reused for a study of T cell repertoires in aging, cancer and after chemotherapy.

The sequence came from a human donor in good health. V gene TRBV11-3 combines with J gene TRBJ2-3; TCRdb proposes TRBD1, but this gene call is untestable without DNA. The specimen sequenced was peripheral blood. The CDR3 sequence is CASSLEDQGALGTDTQYF.